Below are 30 T cell receptor beta chains sequenced from a single sample in a study of blood T cell repertoires in COVID-19. Here immunoSEQ multiplex PCR was the method, and the copy in TCRdb shows in-frame clones only, minus some. The sample lists 150,000 to 200,000 clones; roughly 83% were seen once. Sample: PBMCs or T cells enriched from blood (not recorded which). The receptors shown here come from a woman in her sixties who had recovered from COVID-19.

The chain joins TRBV10-3 to TRBJ1-1, with 9 nucleotides matching TRBD1. Germline-derived CDR1 and CDR2 are ENHRY and SYGVKD. With V trimmed by 10 bases and J by 8 bases, 5 bases remained unmatched. The CDR3 has 11 residues. CDR3 sequence: CASRTGDEAFF. The DNA for the CDR3 is TGTGCCAGTCGGACAGGGGACGAAGCTTTCTTT.

The V call is TRBV10-3, the J call TRBJ2-7; D possibly corresponds to TRBD1 (6 bases). The CDR3 has 18 residues. Germline V CDR1 and CDR2: ENHRY, SYGVKD. The V and J ends lost 2 bases and 0 bases respectively, with 20 bases between them. CDR3 coding DNA: TGTGCCATCAGTGAGCCTGAGGAAACTGGACAGACCTCCTACGAGCAGTACTTC. It yields the protein CAISEPEETGQTSYEQYF.

V gene TRBV19 combines with J gene TRBJ2-7, with 7 bases lining up with TRBD1. The J segment lost 4 bases and the V segment lost 4 bases, leaving 4 bases of the junction unmatched. Per germline, CDR1 LNHDA and CDR2 SQIVND (reference sequence). This CDR3 contains 13 residues. The CDR3 here is CASSTQGVYEQYF. The CDR3 nucleotides are TGTGCCAGTAGTACCCAGGGGGTTTACGAGCAGTACTTC. Based on the CDR3 plus reference TRBV19 and TRBJ2-7, the full variable domain is DGGITQSPKYLFRKEGQNVTLSCEQNLNHDAMYWYRQDPGQGLRLIYYSQIVNDFQKGDIAEGYSVSREKKESFPLTVTSAQKNPTAFYLCASSTQGVYEQYFGPGTRLTVT.

V usage is TRBV5-4 and J usage is TRBJ2-3, with 11 bases that match TRBD1. J gave up 2 bases and V 2 bases, and 7 bases lay outside the gene matches. Germline V gene data show CDR1 as SGHNT and CDR2 as YYREEE (reference sequence). The CDR3 length is 17 residues. In DNA, the CDR3 is TGTGCCAGCAGCTTTATGCGCGGACAGGGGGCCACAGATACGCAGTATTTT. It encodes CASSFMRGQGATDTQYF. The full variable domain, its missing parts supplied by reference TRBV5-4 and TRBJ2-3, is ETGVTQSPTHLIKTRGQQVTLRCSSQSGHNTVSWYQQALGQGPQFIFQYYREEENGRGNFPPRFSGLQFPNYSSELNVNALELDDSALYLCASSFMRGQGATDTQYFGPGTRLTVL.

The chain combines TRBV6-4 with TRBJ2-5, with 7 bases identical to TRBD1. V lost 8 bases to trimming and J lost 4 bases; unmatched junction nucleotides: 13. This CDR3 has 15 residues. The germline V gene encodes CDR1 MRHNA and CDR2 SNTAGT. This CDR3 is CASPPGQVEGETQYF. CDR3 sequence (DNA): TGTGCCAGCCCCCCTGGACAGGTCGAGGGAGAGACCCAGTACTTC.

The rearrangement joins TRBV5-1 to TRBJ2-7; TRBD1 might be the D (6 bases). Germline V gives CDR1 SGHRS, CDR2 YFSETQ. V was pared by 4 bases and J by 6 bases, with 11 bases between. The CDR3 covers 12 residues. The CDR3 nucleotides are TGCGCCAGCAGCACAACAGGGCCCGAGCAGTACTTC. Residues: CASSTTGPEQYF.

The gene calls are TRBV2 and TRBJ2-7; D is ambiguous. This CDR3 comprises 13 residues. Germline V gene data show CDR1 as SNHLY and CDR2 as FYNNEI. Deletions cut 4 bases from V and 7 bases from J, with 14 bases between. Written as DNA, the CDR3 is TGTGCCAGCAGTGGAGGTTTCGGCCAAGAGCAGTACTTC. Translating gives CASSGGFGQEQYF.

The chain uses TRBV9 and TRBJ1-2; D unclear. Germline assignment: CDR1 SGDLS and CDR2 YYNGEE. Trimming took 3 bases from V and 7 from J, leaving 19 bases between them. The CDR3 is 15 residues long. The CDR3 coding sequence is TGTGCCAGCAGCGGTCTCGTGGGAGGGTCGGCTGGCTACACCTTC. Amino acid sequence: CASSGLVGGSAGYTF.

The CDR3 reads CASSLDWARAYEQYF. DNA for the CDR3: TGTGCCAGCAGTTTAGACTGGGCCAGGGCATACGAGCAGTACTTC. The V gene is TRBV28, the J gene TRBJ2-7; tentative D call: TRBD1 (5 bases). V was clipped by 2 bases and J by 4 bases, with 15 bases between them. There are 15 residues in the CDR3. Germline V lookup: CDR1 MDHEN, CDR2 SYDVKM. The whole variable domain, filled in from reference TRBV28 and TRBJ2-7, reads DVKVTQSSRYLVKRTGEKVFLECVQDMDHENMFWYRQDPGLGLRLIYFSYDVKMKEKGDIPEGYSVSREKKERFSLILESASTNQTSMYLCASSLDWARAYEQYFGPGTRLTVT.

CDR3 loop: CASSLGPGLGNQPQHF. The CDR3 nucleotides are TGTGCCAGCAGCTTGGGTCCAGGGCTTGGCAATCAGCCCCAGCATTTT. The rearrangement links TRBV5-6 to TRBJ1-5, with D perhaps TRBD1 (5 bases). Trimming took off 0 bases at V and 2 bases at J, with 12 bases between the two ends. The CDR3 spans 16 residues. CDR1 and CDR2 from the germline V gene are SGHDT and YYEEEE. Variable domain in full (rest from reference TRBV5-6 and TRBJ1-5): DAGVTQSPTHLIKTRGQQVTLRCSPKSGHDTVSWYQQALGQGPQFIFQYYEEEERQRGNFPDRFSGHQFPNYSSELNVNALLLGDSALYLCASSLGPGLGNQPQHFGDGTRLSIL.

On this clone: Other DNA variants within this sample encode the same CDR3. The chain is built from TRBV3-1 (or the pseudogene TRBV3-2) and TRBJ1-3; D remains ambiguous. The CDR3 contains 15 residues. The germline gives CDR1 LGHDT, CDR2 YNNKEL (reference sequence). Trimming removed 0 bases from V and 4 bases from J, with 10 bases in between. The CDR3 nucleotides read TGTGCCAGCAGCCAAGAAATCCGGTCGGGAAACACCATATATTTT. Translated: CASSQEIRSGNTIYF.

V usage is TRBV3-1 (or the pseudogene TRBV3-2) and J usage is TRBJ1-2; D is perhaps TRBD1 (5 bases). This CDR3 has 14 amino acids. V shed 0 bases and J shed 6 bases, with 11 bases lying between them. Germline assignment: CDR1 LGHDT and CDR2 YNNKEL (reference sequence). The CDR3, as DNA: TGTGCCAGCAGCCAAGACCGGGGGGTCCATGGCTACACCTTC. It encodes CASSQDRGVHGYTF.

This chain links TRBV11-2 with TRBJ2-6; 9 bases agree with TRBD2. Trimming removed 6 bases from V and 4 bases from J; junction bases left unmatched: 10. This CDR3 is 17 amino acids long. The germline V gene has CDR1 SGHAT and CDR2 FQNNGV. The CDR3 DNA sequence: TGTGCCAGCAGACCTGGCGGGGGGGCCGCGGGGGCCAACGTCCTGACTTTC. Translated, it gives CASRPGGGAAGANVLTF.

The genes are TRBV4-1 and TRBJ1-4; D not certain. This CDR3 region has 15 residues. Germline values: CDR1 MGHRA, CDR2 YSYEKL. The V end lost 4 bases, the J end lost 0 bases, and 9 bases lay between the germline ends. The CDR3 bases are TGCGCCAGCAGCCGTGTCGGGGCAACTAATGAAAAACTGTTTTTT. Translated: CASSRVGATNEKLFF.

This clone was recorded once. The chain recombines TRBV19 with TRBJ1-6, with D perhaps TRBD1 (5 bases). The CDR3 spans 15 residues. Germline assignment: CDR1 LNHDA and CDR2 SQIVND (reference sequence). Trimming pared 7 bases from V and 3 bases from J, leaving 13 bases between. The CDR3 DNA sequence: TGTGCCAGTACCCAGGCGGGGGTCTATAATTCACCCCTCCACTTT. Translating gives CASTQAGVYNSPLHF.

The chain employs TRBV19 and TRBJ2-1; TRBD2 matches 10 bases. From germline, CDR1 is LNHDA and CDR2 SQIVND (reference sequence). The CDR3 runs 16 residues. V shed 3 bases, J shed 4 bases, and the junction held 6 bases outside the gene matches. The CDR3 DNA reads as TGTGCCAGTAGTATCCGAACTAGCGGGGCTTACAATGAGCAGTTCTTC. Its protein is CASSIRTSGAYNEQFF. Complete variable domain (other parts from reference TRBV19 and TRBJ2-1): DGGITQSPKYLFRKEGQNVTLSCEQNLNHDAMYWYRQDPGQGLRLIYYSQIVNDFQKGDIAEGYSVSREKKESFPLTVTSAQKNPTAFYLCASSIRTSGAYNEQFFGPGTRLTVL.

The CDR3 loop is CASSQRRGHEAFF. CDR3 sequence (DNA): TGTGCCAGCAGCCAAAGGAGGGGTCATGAAGCTTTCTTT. The rearrangement links TRBV3-1 (or the pseudogene TRBV3-2) to TRBJ1-1; D might be TRBD1 (5 bases). V lost 2 bases to trimming and J lost 7 bases, with 11 bases between them. The CDR3 totals 13 residues. CDR1 and CDR2 (germline): LGHDT, YNNKEL (reference sequence).

V gene TRBV19 combines with J gene TRBJ2-5; 10 bases fit TRBD2. Germline loops: CDR1 LNHDA, CDR2 SQIVND (reference sequence). The CDR3 spans 16 residues. V trimming: 3 bases; J trimming: 5 bases; junction bases outside the gene matches: 9. The CDR3 bases are TGTGCCAGTAGTATTGGTGCTAGCGGGGGACTGGAGACCCAGTACTTC. This encodes CASSIGASGGLETQYF.

The chain combines TRBV19 with TRBJ2-7, with 12 positions matching TRBD2. V shed 3 bases, J shed 5 bases, and the junction held 5 bases outside the gene matches. Germline CDR1 LNHDA, CDR2 SQIVND (reference sequence). The CDR3 loop spans 15 amino acids. The CDR3 nucleotides read TGTGCCAGTAGTATCCCTAGCGGGAGGGCGAACGAGCAGTACTTC. It encodes CASSIPSGRANEQYF.

This sequence joins TRBV28 and TRBJ2-7; 8 bases match TRBD1. The germline CDR1 and CDR2 sequences are MDHEN and SYDVKM. This CDR3 contains 14 residues. Unmatched junction bases numbered 7, after V lost 4 bases and J lost 5 bases. The CDR3 spells CASSSPQGANEQYF. CDR3 coding DNA: TGTGCCAGCAGTTCCCCCCAGGGGGCTAACGAGCAGTACTTC.

The chain joins TRBV4-1 to TRBJ1-2, with D perhaps matching TRBD1 (5 bases). Trimming left V 0 bases short and J 4 bases short, with 9 bases between. Germline-derived CDR1 and CDR2 are MGHRA and YSYEKL. The CDR3 runs to 14 residues. Here the CDR3 reads CASSQEGVGYGYTF. Written as DNA, the CDR3 is TGCGCCAGCAGCCAAGAAGGGGTCGGCTATGGCTACACCTTC.

The rearrangement uses TRBV5-4 and TRBJ2-1; the match to TRBD1 covers 8 bases. Germline V gives CDR1 SGHNT, CDR2 YYREEE (reference sequence). V gave up 0 bases and J gave up 5 bases; unmatched junction bases: 7. The CDR3 loop spans 16 amino acids. CDR3 sequence reads: CASSLVRTGSNNEQFF. CDR3 coding DNA: TGTGCCAGCAGCTTGGTCCGGACAGGGAGTAACAATGAGCAGTTCTTC.

The chain employs TRBV5-1 and TRBJ1-2, with D maybe TRBD1 (5 bases). Germline V gene sequence: CDR1 SGHRS, CDR2 YFSETQ. CDR3 length equals 15 residues. The V and J ends lost 0 bases and 8 bases respectively, with 17 bases between them. The CDR3 sequence: CASSLELTGREGYTF. As DNA, the CDR3 is TGCGCCAGCAGCTTGGAGTTAACAGGCCGGGAGGGCTACACCTTC.

The rearrangement uses TRBV5-1 and TRBJ2-3, with 8 bases that match TRBD2. The CDR3 runs 14 residues. CDR1 is SGHRS and CDR2 is YFSETQ in the germline V gene. V lost 3 bases to trimming and J lost 5 bases; unmatched junction nucleotides: 5. CDR3 protein: CASSSGGAQDTQYF. The CDR3 region has the DNA TGCGCCAGCAGCTCCGGGGGGGCCCAAGATACGCAGTATTTT.

V is TRBV5-1 and J is TRBJ2-2; 8 bases are shared with TRBD1. CDR1 and CDR2 from the germline V gene are SGHRS and YFSETQ. V lost 4 bases and J lost 6; bases outside the gene matches: 8. The CDR3 runs 15 residues. The chain's CDR3 is CASSTQGVPAGELFF. The DNA for the CDR3 is TGCGCCAGCAGCACACAGGGGGTTCCCGCCGGGGAGCTGTTTTTT.

The genes are TRBV6-5 and TRBJ1-1; 7 nucleotides align to TRBD1. Unmatched junction bases numbered 5, after V lost 6 bases and J lost 1 base. The germline V gene has CDR1 MNHEY and CDR2 SVGAGI. The length of the CDR3 is 14 residues. CDR3: CASSRRTGNTEAFF. The CDR3 nucleotides are TGTGCCAGCAGCCGTAGGACAGGGAACACTGAAGCTTTCTTT.

The gene calls are TRBV28 and TRBJ2-2, with 9 nucleotides matching TRBD1. CDR3 length: 14 residues. The V segment lost 6 bases and the J segment 13 bases; nucleotides outside the gene matches: 12. Germline CDR1 MDHEN, CDR2 SYDVKM. For the CDR3, the DNA is TGTGCCAGCAGGAGACCGGGACAGGGTGTTGGGCTGTTTTTT. This sequence encodes CASRRPGQGVGLFF.

This chain links TRBV5-1 with TRBJ2-2, with TRBD1 as a possible D gene (5 bases). The CDR3 runs to 13 residues. Looked up from germline, CDR1 is SGHRS and CDR2 is YFSETQ. V was cut by 2 bases and J by 6 bases, with 8 bases left in between. The CDR3 protein is CASSLWGSGELFF. CDR3 nucleotide sequence: TGCGCCAGCAGCTTATGGGGCTCCGGGGAGCTGTTTTTT.

V is TRBV5-4 and J is TRBJ2-5, with 7 nucleotides matching TRBD1. The CDR3 is made up of 15 amino acids. Germline values: CDR1 SGHNT, CDR2 YYREEE (reference sequence). J gave up 2 bases and V 0 bases, and 4 bases lay outside the gene matches. The chain's CDR3 is CASSLGQGRQETQYF. The CDR3, as DNA: TGTGCCAGCAGCTTGGGACAGGGTCGGCAAGAGACCCAGTACTTC.

This chain links TRBV4-1 with TRBJ2-5; 7 bases are shared with TRBD1. The ends lost 0 bases at V and 2 bases at J; junction bases unmatched: 12. CDR1 MGHRA and CDR2 YSYEKL come from the germline V gene. The CDR3 covers 18 residues. CDR3 in amino acids: CASSQDSVPGGFQETQYF. CDR3 DNA: TGCGCCAGCAGCCAAGATTCAGTCCCAGGGGGTTTTCAAGAGACCCAGTACTTC.